The 29 T cell receptor beta chains below come from one sample, sequenced in a study of blood T cell repertoires in COVID-19. Libraries were prepared by immunoSEQ multiplex PCR; TCRdb keeps only in-frame clonotypes and omits some of them. The sample carries about 330,000 clones, approximately 88% recorded once. The sequenced sample was peripheral blood. The receptor set was obtained from a young man with COVID-19, enrolled during active disease.

The chain joins TRBV9 to TRBJ2-7; TRBD1 matches 9 bases. The CDR3 contains 16 residues. V was clipped by 6 bases and J by 5 bases; unmatched bases: 15. Looked up from germline, CDR1 is SGDLS and CDR2 is YYNGEE. CDR3 protein: CASTKPPGQGFNEQYF. The CDR3 DNA follows: TGTGCCAGCACCAAACCTCCGGGACAGGGTTTTAACGAGCAGTACTTC.

The chain uses TRBV10-3 and TRBJ2-1, with TRBD2 matching over 7 bases. Germline trimming cut 5 bases from V and 3 bases from J; bases unmatched to any gene: 4. CDR3 length equals 14 residues. Looked up from germline, CDR1 is ENHRY and CDR2 is SYGVKD. The DNA for the CDR3 is TGTGCCATCAGTACTAGCGAGAGCTACAATGAGCAGTTCTTC. This translates into CAISTSESYNEQFF.

The chain couples TRBV6-2 or TRBV6-3 to TRBJ2-7; D perhaps matches TRBD2 (7 bases). The CDR3 has 15 amino acids. The germline V gene encodes CDR1 MNHEY and CDR2 SVGEGT. Trimming shortened V by 4 bases and J by 3 bases, and 16 bases separated the two germline ends. The CDR3 region is CASSSGGGGGYEQYF. The CDR3 DNA sequence: TGTGCCAGCAGTTCCGGAGGGGGGGGAGGCTACGAGCAGTACTTC.

This chain links TRBV6-6 with TRBJ1-5; D is uncertain. CDR1 is MNHNY and CDR2 is SVGAGI in the germline V gene (reference sequence). This CDR3 comprises 14 residues. The V and J ends lost 2 bases and 5 bases respectively, with 10 bases between them. CDR3 residues: CASSYPGSDQPQHF. The CDR3 nucleotides read TGTGCCAGCAGTTACCCCGGGTCCGATCAGCCCCAGCATTTT.

This clone came up a few times. The chain links TRBV12-3 or TRBV12-4 to TRBJ1-1; 9 bases are a match to TRBD1. The length of the CDR3 is 13 residues. V lost 9 bases and J lost 1; bases outside the gene matches: 3. As DNA, the CDR3 is TGTGCCAGTCAGACAGGGGGGAACACTGAAGCTTTCTTT. The encoded protein is CASQTGGNTEAFF.

The chain has TRBV6-6 and TRBJ1-5; D not certain. Germline loops: CDR1 MNHNY, CDR2 SVGAGI (reference sequence). Trimming shortened V by 0 bases and J by 2 bases, and 8 bases separated the two germline ends. CDR3 size: 15 residues. CDR3 in DNA: TGTGCCAGCAGTTACTCGTCCCAGGGCAATCAGCCCCAGCATTTT. Protein sequence: CASSYSSQGNQPQHF.

This clone occurred once. V is TRBV9 and J is TRBJ2-7; 10 positions match TRBD2. The V gene's germline CDR1 is SGDLS and CDR2 YYNGEE. The CDR3 is 14 amino acids. The V gene end was trimmed by 4 bases and the J gene end by 7 bases; junction bases not matched to a gene: 8. CDR3 sequence reads: CASSPSGGGGEQYF. The CDR3, as DNA: TGTGCCAGCAGCCCTAGCGGGGGCGGCGGGGAGCAGTACTTC.

The J gene is TRBJ2-3, the V gene TRBV28, with 13 bases fitting TRBD2. CDR3 length: 19 residues. V was clipped by 1 base and J by 4 bases; unmatched bases: 11. CDR1 is MDHEN and CDR2 is SYDVKM in the germline V gene. Here the CDR3 reads CASSLLASGLAGRSDTQYF. The CDR3 DNA follows: TGTGCCAGCAGTTTATTGGCCTCGGGACTAGCGGGACGGTCAGATACGCAGTATTTT.

This chain joins TRBV5-6 and TRBJ2-7, with 9 bases lining up with TRBD1. The CDR3 runs to 14 residues. Germline V gene data show CDR1 as SGHDT and CDR2 as YYEEEE. Unmatched junction bases numbered 9, after V lost 4 bases and J lost 7 bases. CDR3 DNA sequence: TGTGCCAGCAGCCGCCCGGGACAGGGTTGGGAGCAGTACTTC. It yields the protein CASSRPGQGWEQYF.

The chain is built from TRBV7-2 and TRBJ1-6; 8 bases agree with TRBD1. Germline CDR1 reads SGHTA; CDR2 reads FQGNSA. CDR3 size: 16 residues. Trimming cost V 5 bases and J 6 bases; bases outside gene matches: 9. The CDR3 nucleotides read TGTGCCAGCAGCCCGATGACAGGGGCGATTAATTCACCCCTCCACTTT. Protein: CASSPMTGAINSPLHF.

This chain joins TRBV4-3 and TRBJ2-7; 11 positions agree with TRBD1. Per the germline V gene, CDR1 is LGHNA and CDR2 is YSLEER. Trimming at V came to 2 bases and at J to 3 bases, leaving 6 bases not matched to a gene. This CDR3 has 16 amino acids. This chain's CDR3 is CASSQIAGTGGYEQYF. The CDR3 DNA follows: TGCGCCAGCAGCCAAATCGCCGGGACAGGGGGCTACGAGCAGTACTTC.

This rearrangement joins TRBV19 to TRBJ2-1; a possible D gene is TRBD2 (5 bases). CDR1 and CDR2 (germline): LNHDA, SQIVND (reference sequence). The length of the CDR3 is 15 residues. Trimming pared 7 bases from V and 0 bases from J, leaving 13 bases between. The DNA for the CDR3 is TGTGCCAGTACCCTTAGCGCGAGCTCCTACAATGAGCAGTTCTTC. This encodes CASTLSASSYNEQFF.

This clone was detected once. The rearrangement joins TRBV28 to TRBJ2-7, with 9 bases identical to TRBD1. The CDR3 extends over 15 amino acids. Germline V gene lookup returns CDR1 MDHEN and CDR2 SYDVKM. V trimming: 6 bases; J trimming: 5 bases; junction bases outside the gene matches: 11. The CDR3 sequence: CASSRSGTGNHEQYF. CDR3 DNA: TGTGCCAGCAGCAGATCCGGGACAGGGAACCACGAGCAGTACTTC.

CDR3 nucleotides: TGTGCCACCAGTGAACGGGACAGGGGGCTCGGGGAGCTGTTTTTT. It encodes CATSERDRGLGELFF. The rearrangement uses TRBV24-1 and TRBJ2-2; 12 nucleotides line up with TRBD1. V was pared by 4 bases and J by 7 bases, with 3 bases of the junction left unmatched. This CDR3 contains 15 residues. Germline V CDR1 and CDR2: KGHDR, SFDVKD.

The gene calls are TRBV24-1 and TRBJ1-3; 11 bases agree with TRBD1. With V trimmed by 3 bases and J by 0 bases, 21 bases remained unmatched. This CDR3 has 23 residues. Germline lookup yields CDR1 KGHDR and CDR2 SFDVKD. The CDR3 bases are TGTGCCACCAGTGATACGGCCGGGACAGGGGGAACGCCAGGATCCAGCTCTGGAAACACCATATATTTT. Translation gives CATSDTAGTGGTPGSSSGNTIYF.

This chain uses TRBV6-2 or TRBV6-3 with TRBJ2-5; no firm D call. Trimming left V 2 bases short and J 2 bases short, with 9 bases between. The CDR3 totals 14 residues. Germline V lookup: CDR1 MNHEY, CDR2 SVGEGT. CDR3 sequence: CASSYTTRQETQYF. As DNA, the CDR3 is TGTGCCAGCAGTTACACGACACGGCAAGAGACCCAGTACTTC.

The chain recombines TRBV19 with TRBJ2-3; D possibly corresponds to TRBD2 (5 bases). This CDR3 is built from 15 residues. The V end lost 7 bases, the J end lost 3 bases, and 17 bases lay between the germline ends. The germline V gene has CDR1 LNHDA and CDR2 SQIVND (reference sequence). CDR3 amino acids: CASMGIGRGTDTQYF. CDR3 sequence (DNA): TGTGCCAGTATGGGGATCGGCCGGGGTACAGATACGCAGTATTTT.

The genes are TRBV6-5 and TRBJ2-7, with a possible D match to TRBD2 (5 bases). V was pared by 0 bases and J by 3 bases, with 9 bases between. The CDR3 covers 14 residues. Germline-derived CDR1 and CDR2 are MNHEY and SVGAGI. CDR3 loop: CASSYSLGIYEQYF. The CDR3 DNA reads TGTGCCAGCAGTTACTCACTCGGGATCTACGAGCAGTACTTC.

The rearrangement links TRBV4-3 to TRBJ2-1; TRBD1 is a possible D gene (5 bases). Trimming cost V 0 bases and J 8 bases, with 11 bases left between them. Per the germline V gene, CDR1 is LGHNA and CDR2 is YSLEER. CDR3 length: 14 amino acids. The chain's CDR3 is CASSQDGRAYEQFF. CDR3 DNA sequence: TGCGCCAGCAGCCAAGATGGCAGGGCCTATGAGCAGTTCTTC.

This clone was found once. This chain links TRBV11-3 with TRBJ2-1; D possibly corresponds to TRBD2 (5 bases). Trimming took 3 bases from V and 3 from J, leaving 9 bases between them. The germline gives CDR1 SGHNT, CDR2 YENEEA. The CDR3 is 14 residues long. For the CDR3, the DNA is TGTGCCAGCAGCTTGACTGGACTCTACAATGAGCAGTTCTTC. It translates to CASSLTGLYNEQFF.

The rearrangement uses TRBV6-5 and TRBJ1-2; D is ambiguous. The CDR3 length is 13 residues. Germline V gene sequence: CDR1 MNHEY, CDR2 SVGAGI. V was trimmed by 7 bases and J by 1 base, leaving 10 bases between them. CDR3 nucleotides: TGTGCCAGCATGACACAACTTAACTATGGCTACACCTTC. This translates into CASMTQLNYGYTF.

The chain joins TRBV7-2 to TRBJ1-2, with D possibly matching TRBD1 (6 bases). The CDR3 is made up of 14 amino acids. The germline V gene encodes CDR1 SGHTA and CDR2 FQGNSA. V shed 4 bases and J shed 6 bases, with 15 bases lying between them. This CDR3 reads CASSYNRAFDGYTF. CDR3 sequence (DNA): TGTGCCAGCAGCTACAACAGGGCGTTCGATGGCTACACCTTC. The whole variable domain, filled in from reference TRBV7-2 and TRBJ1-2, reads GAGVSQSPSNKVTEKGKDVELRCDPISGHTALYWYRQSLGQGLEFLIYFQGNSAPDKSGLPSDRFSAERTGGSVSTLTIQRTQQEDSAVYLCASSYNRAFDGYTFGSGTRLTVV.

The chain recombines TRBV28 with TRBJ2-7; 12 positions agree with TRBD1. This CDR3 is built from 23 residues. J lost 0 bases, V lost 7 bases, and 28 bases had no gene match. Germline CDR1 is MDHEN and CDR2 is SYDVKM. CDR3 nucleotides: TGTGCCAGCACCTCACCAGCGGGGGGACAGGGGGCGCTTGGTGGCGGGAGCTCCTACGAGCAGTACTTC. This sequence encodes CASTSPAGGQGALGGGSSYEQYF.

The chain employs TRBV19 and TRBJ1-5; a weak D match, TRBD1 (6 bases). Per the germline V gene, CDR1 is LNHDA and CDR2 is SQIVND (reference sequence). This CDR3 is 13 amino acids long. The germline V and J ends were trimmed by 10 bases and 3 bases, with 13 bases remaining between them. The CDR3 DNA follows: TGTGCCACCGCGGACAGAGCCAATCAGCCCCAGCATTTT. Translated, it gives CATADRANQPQHF. The full variable domain, in which reference TRBV19 and TRBJ1-5 provide the parts outside the CDR3, is DGGITQSPKYLFRKEGQNVTLSCEQNLNHDAMYWYRQDPGQGLRLIYYSQIVNDFQKGDIAEGYSVSREKKESFPLTVTSAQKNPTAFYLCATADRANQPQHFGDGTRLSIL.

The chain recombines TRBV7-7 with TRBJ2-1; 13 nucleotides line up with TRBD2. Germline assignment: CDR1 SSHAT and CDR2 FNYEAQ (reference sequence). The length of the CDR3 is 18 residues. Trimming took 5 bases from V and 5 from J; bases not matched to a gene: 12. The chain's CDR3 is CASSARLAGGIGHNEQFF. The CDR3, as DNA: TGTGCCAGCAGCGCGCGACTAGCGGGGGGTATAGGACACAATGAGCAGTTCTTC.

CDR3 DNA: TGTGCCAGCAGCGACCGCGGGCGAGACTATGGCTACACCTTC. This codes for CASSDRGRDYGYTF. The J gene is TRBJ1-2, the V gene TRBV6-2 or TRBV6-3; no firm D call. The length of the CDR3 is 14 residues. From germline, CDR1 is MNHEY and CDR2 SVGEGT. Trimming left V 6 bases short and J 3 bases short, with 14 bases between.

The CDR3 loop is CAWSRQGLYQETQYF. The CDR3 DNA sequence: TGTGCCTGGAGTAGACAGGGGCTGTACCAAGAGACCCAGTACTTC. This chain uses TRBV30 with TRBJ2-5, with 8 bases matching TRBD1. V was clipped by 2 bases and J by 0 bases; unmatched bases: 5. CDR1 and CDR2 (germline): GTSNPN, SVGIG (reference sequence). There are 15 residues in the CDR3.

This chain joins TRBV24-1 and TRBJ2-2; the match to TRBD1 covers 7 bases. Trimming at V came to 4 bases and at J to 4 bases, leaving 14 bases not matched to a gene. This CDR3 spans 18 amino acids. Germline CDR1 is KGHDR and CDR2 is SFDVKD. The CDR3: CATSEPNRGTGSTGELFF. The CDR3 DNA reads as TGTGCCACCAGTGAGCCGAACAGGGGAACAGGGAGCACCGGGGAGCTGTTTTTT.

Here the CDR3 reads CATSLQILIQGSGETQYF. DNA of the CDR3: TGTGCCACCAGCCTCCAAATTTTAATACAGGGTTCTGGAGAGACCCAGTACTTC. This chain links TRBV15 with TRBJ2-5; a possible D gene is TRBD1 (6 bases). The CDR3 has 18 amino acids. The V and J ends lost 5 bases and 4 bases respectively, with 26 bases between them. Per the germline V gene, CDR1 is LNHNV and CDR2 is YYDKDF (reference sequence).